This TCR beta chain derives from a study of radiation and T cells in renal cell carcinoma (dated by TCRdb to 2020 to 2022). About the study as a whole: A total of around 50 samples underwent TCR beta sequencing, made up of roughly 26 tumors and approximately 27 peripheral blood samples. The last blood draw occurred 4 weeks after radiation, at the same time as nephrectomy. A total of over 4 million unique CDR3 nucleotide sequences, encoding roughly 3,000,000 unique CDR3 amino acid sequences, were found across all 50 or so samples.

To note about this clone: The clone's antigen remains unknown. No base quality values were provided; no much bigger clone lies one nucleotide off.

Interpreted using the paper, the time point label stands for: blood 4 weeks post-SBRT, at nephrectomy. This specimen's treatment or condition label, interpreted: 15 Gy SBRT to primary tumor, nephrectomy 4 weeks later. The samples were drawn from a clinical trial, where primary renal cell carcinomas were treated with 15 Gy of stereotactic body radiation therapy and then removed by nephrectomy 4 weeks afterward. To follow tumor-enriched clonotypes, peripheral blood was collected serially from radiation-treated patients at baseline and again at 2 weeks and 4 weeks after SBRT. Every patient had renal cell carcinoma of clear cell pathology. Genomic DNA for TCR sequencing was prepared using the QIAamp DNA Blood Mini Kit (Qiagen). Samples were included in the analyses only if all quality control checks were passed. Paper-wide results and their limitations: In blood, the top tumor clonotypes increased between baseline and 2 weeks post-radiation and then shrank by 4 weeks, which suggests that tumor-resident clones expanded only transiently. Because pretreatment tumor biopsies were not available, the study could not determine whether clonotypes were already present within the tumor at baseline. Tracking of blood repertoire dynamics stopped at around 4 weeks after treatment, with no follow-up past that point. The single-armed trial design could not address effects of radiation dose or scheduling on the TCR repertoire.

Following the manufacturer's recommendations, the immunoSEQ kit was used to generate TCR beta libraries from genomic DNA. For library preparation, a first multiplex PCR was performed with proprietary primers, followed by a second PCR in which unique barcodes were added, and bead cleanups were performed after each round. Each sample batch included a kit-provided positive control reaction and a negative control reaction. The final libraries underwent checking on an Agilent 4200 TapeStation D1000 ScreenTape, volumetric pooling, and quantification by qPCR. Sequencing was performed on an Illumina NextSeq500 with a MidOutput 150-cycle cartridge, and 156 Read1 and 15 Index1 cycles were run with kit custom primers. The pooled library was loaded at 1.0 pM, and about 20% PhiX control was spiked in. In the paper's pipeline: Vendor-processed data were analyzed in R, and a clonotype was defined as all T cells sharing the same CDR3 nucleotide sequence. In the clone abundance analyses, frequencies were normalized to the 10,000 most abundant clones in each sample. Public T cell clones, which averaged fewer than five per sample, were excluded before analysis. Tumor-enriched clonotypes and baseline blood-enriched clonotypes were defined as those with an abundance difference of at least 32-fold between compartments. A beta-binomial differential abundance model was used to identify clonotypes that were expanded or contracted between blood time points. Tumor-blood repertoire similarity was measured with the Baroni-Urbani and Buser coefficient, and group comparisons used two-tailed Wilcoxon tests in R. What TCRdb holds here is the immuneACCESS table cut down to in-frame rearrangements. Part of the clones is not present; checked against another copy, under half of the missing clones reflect an unresolved V gene, and the others are unexplained. V and J calls plus clone size are reproduced from that table; the DNA served to infer D and trimming. Recorded for this sample are about 77,000 clones; roughly 85% of them occurred a single time. About 2.4% of the sample is taken by the ten largest.

The specimen comprised blood, sampled from a patient whose treatment included radiotherapy and nephrectomy. The clonotype originates from a woman aged 60-75 years with renal cell carcinoma.

CDR3 loop: CASSRTTGVKETQYF. The DNA sequence is as follows: TGTGCCAGCAGCCGGACTACAGGGGTGAAGGAGACCCAGTACTTC. Here the chain combines TRBV7-9 and TRBJ2-5; a tentative D match to TRBD1 spans 7 bases. The CDR3 spans 15 residues, from the cysteine through the phenylalanine. Left in the record is the CDR3 DNA by itself, 45 bases read in frame from the first base. The junction carries 18 bases between V and J, which are trimmed by 5 bases and 5 bases respectively. The germline V gene (reference sequence) gives CDR1 as SEHNR and CDR2 as FQNEAQ.